Reported below is one T cell receptor beta chain. The study separated CD4+ cells into CD45RA+ naive and CD45RA-negative memory subsets. This entry belongs to a study of shared clonotypes between healthy human individuals. This CDR3 spans 13 amino acids. The V end lost 5 bases, the J end lost 3 bases, and 10 bases lay between the germline ends. The germline V gene encodes CDR1 SGHTA and CDR2 FQGNSA. Measured with immunoSEQ multiplex PCR; TCRdb has only the in-frame clones, and not every one. There are millions of clones in the sample; roughly 92% occur only once, and more than 0.12% lies in the top ten.

Specimen: naive CD4+ T cells sorted from blood. Indicated subset: CD45RA+ positively selected. The TCR was taken from a man aged 18 to 35 in good health. The chain carries TRBV7-2 and TRBJ1-2, with a weak D call TRBD1 (5 bases). In nucleotides, the CDR3 is TGTGCCAGCAGCCCGGGACGGGACTATGGCTACACCTTC. This gives the protein CASSPGRDYGYTF.